A single sample gave rise to the 30 T cell receptor beta chains below, sequenced in a study of T cell repertoires in cytomegalovirus infection. TCRdb reanalysed the reads using MiXCR and keeps one entry per CDR3 protein. Among 480,000 or so distinct CDR3 sequences, 11% were seen once, and the ten largest hold around 9.6%. Sequencing was carried out using PBMCs. These receptors originate from a human donor in good health (CMV status not recorded). Some clones in this sample may be carry-over from other donors' samples.

This clonotype was counted ten times or more. The chain is built from TRBV27 and TRBJ2-7; TRBD1 aligns across 10 bases. The J segment lost 5 bases and the V segment lost 6 bases, leaving 7 bases of the junction unmatched. Germline loops: CDR1 MNHEY, CDR2 SMNVEV (reference sequence). The CDR3 loop spans 14 amino acids. The CDR3 loop reads CASSWGTGVNEQYF. CDR3 DNA sequence: TGTGCCAGCAGCTGGGGGACAGGGGTCAACGAGCAGTACTTC.

This clonotype was seen more than once but under ten times. The chain carries TRBV14 and TRBJ1-1, with D possibly matching TRBD1 (6 bases). The V and J ends lost 1 base and 4 bases respectively, with 13 bases between them. The CDR3 sequence is 15 residues long. Germline V gene lookup returns CDR1 SGHDN and CDR2 FVKESK. The CDR3 DNA follows: TGTGCCAGCAGCCAAGTCCAGGGGCTGATCACTGAAGCTTTCTTT. It translates to CASSQVQGLITEAFF.

This clonotype was seen many times. V gene TRBV5-1 combines with J gene TRBJ2-1; possible D gene TRBD1, 6 bases. CDR1 is SGHRS, CDR2 YFSETQ, per germline. With 0 bases removed from V and 8 bases from J, the gap between germline ends came to 12 bases. This CDR3 has 14 residues. CDR3 sequence reads: CASSLGQVFDEQFF. The CDR3 region has the DNA TGCGCCAGCAGCTTGGGACAGGTTTTCGATGAGCAGTTCTTC.

This clonotype was recorded at least ten times. This sequence joins TRBV7-3 and TRBJ2-5; unclear D gene. Germline loops: CDR1 SGHTA, CDR2 FQGTGA. This CDR3 comprises 15 residues. The V end lost 3 bases, the J end lost 2 bases, and 13 bases lay between the germline ends. The chain's CDR3 is CASSLSGRAQETQYF. CDR3 sequence (DNA): TGTGCCAGCAGCTTGAGTGGACGTGCTCAAGAGACCCAGTACTTC.

This clonotype was seen ten or more times. The rearrangement links TRBV29-1 to TRBJ2-7, with TRBD1 matching 7 bases. The V segment lost 4 bases and the J segment 3 bases; nucleotides outside the gene matches: 3. The length of the CDR3 is 12 residues. Germline V gives CDR1 SQVTM, CDR2 ANQGSEA. The CDR3 reads CSVARQGYEQYF. For the CDR3, the DNA is TGCAGCGTTGCGAGACAGGGCTACGAGCAGTACTTC.

In this sample, this clonotype turned up many times. The chain uses TRBV5-1 and TRBJ2-2; the D is unclear. Germline V CDR1 and CDR2: SGHRS, YFSETQ. This CDR3 is built from 14 residues. V lost 2 bases, J lost 6 bases, and 11 bases lay in between. This chain's CDR3 is CASSFVPGPGELFF. CDR3 sequence (DNA): TGCGCCAGCAGCTTTGTTCCGGGCCCCGGGGAGCTGTTTTTT.

The gene calls are TRBV20-1 and TRBJ1-1; no clear D. V was clipped by 3 bases and J by 0 bases, with 11 bases between them. CDR3 length: 14 residues. The germline CDR1 and CDR2 sequences are DFQATT and SNEGSKA (reference sequence). The CDR3 DNA reads TGCAGTGCTAGGGTAGGGCGGATGAACACTGAAGCTTTCTTT. It codes for CSARVGRMNTEAFF.

The genes are TRBV12-3 or TRBV12-4 and TRBJ1-6; D gene ambiguous. CDR3 length equals 15 residues. With 7 bases removed from V and 6 bases from J, the gap between germline ends came to 16 bases. CDR3 residues: CASTPSVVVNSPLHF. The CDR3 nucleotides are TGTGCCAGCACCCCTTCGGTCGTGGTTAATTCACCCCTCCACTTT.

At least ten counts were recorded for this clonotype. The rearrangement links TRBV11-2 to TRBJ2-3, with D perhaps TRBD2 (6 bases). The V gene lost 5 bases and the J gene lost 5 bases, with 26 bases spanning the gap. CDR1 SGHAT and CDR2 FQNNGV come from the germline V gene. There are 18 residues in the CDR3. In nucleotides, the CDR3 is TGTGCCAGCAGCCTGAAGTGGGGTGCGGGGCCTCAACGAGATACGCAGTATTTT. This sequence encodes CASSLKWGAGPQRDTQYF.

This clonotype showed up many times. DNA of the CDR3: TGTGCCAGCAGCCCCGGCGGGGGCGCTGAAGCTTTCTTT. Amino acid sequence: CASSPGGGAEAFF. The chain joins TRBV7-9 to TRBJ1-1, with a weak D call TRBD1 (6 bases). The CDR3 has 13 residues. Germline V gives CDR1 SEHNR, CDR2 FQNEAQ (reference sequence). Trimming took off 5 bases at V and 6 bases at J, with 13 bases between the two ends. The complete variable domain, with remaining parts taken from reference TRBV7-9 and TRBJ1-1, reads DTGVSQNPRHKITKRGQNVTFRCDPISEHNRLYWYRQTLGQGPEFLTYFQNEAQLEKSRLLSDRFSAERPKGSFSTLEIQRTEQGDSAMYLCASSPGGGAEAFFGQGTRLTVV.

The sample holds many counts of this clonotype. This chain joins TRBV6-1 and TRBJ1-2; 7 positions agree with TRBD1. The length of the CDR3 is 13 residues. The germline CDR1 and CDR2 sequences are MNHNS and SASEGT. Trimming removed 5 bases from V and 8 bases from J; junction bases left unmatched: 8. For the CDR3, the DNA is TGTGCCAGCAGTATCAGGACAGGCGAAGGCTACACCTTC. Translation: CASSIRTGEGYTF.

This clonotype was counted ten times or more. V and J are TRBV12-5 and TRBJ2-7, with D possibly matching TRBD1 (5 bases). The V gene's germline CDR1 is LGHNT and CDR2 FRNRAP. The CDR3 spans 12 residues. CDR3 sequence reads: CASGLGGLVQFV. CDR3 nucleotide sequence: TGTGCTAGTGGTTTGGGGGGCCTCGTACAGTTTGTT.

This clonotype occurred many times. The chain recombines TRBV7-9 with TRBJ2-3; D is unresolved. Trimming removed 5 bases from V and 0 bases from J, with 6 bases in between. The CDR3 length is 13 residues. Looked up from germline, CDR1 is SEHNR and CDR2 is FQNEAQ (reference sequence). The DNA of the CDR3 is TGTGCCAGCAGCACTTCTAGCACAGATACGCAGTATTTT. Amino acids: CASSTSSTDTQYF.

Ten or more counts support this clonotype. The rearrangement links TRBV10-3 to TRBJ2-1; D is perhaps TRBD1 or TRBD2 (5 bases each). Looked up from germline, CDR1 is ENHRY and CDR2 is SYGVKD. There are 13 residues in the CDR3. Trimming pared 6 bases from V and 8 bases from J, leaving 14 bases between. The CDR3 DNA sequence: TGTGCCATCAGAGGGACGCCCTCCGATGAGCAGTTCTTC. Translated, it gives CAIRGTPSDEQFF.

This clonotype was recorded many times. The chain combines TRBV12-3 or TRBV12-4 with TRBJ1-4; D remains ambiguous. This CDR3 has 11 amino acids. V was clipped by 5 bases and J by 7 bases, with 5 bases between them. CDR3 DNA: TGTGCCAGCAGTCTCCGTGAAAAACTGTTTTTT. It is translated as CASSLREKLFF.

The rearrangement uses TRBV20-1 and TRBJ1-5; 10 nucleotides agree with TRBD1. The CDR3 loop spans 15 amino acids. Germline V CDR1 and CDR2: DFQATT, SNEGSKA (reference sequence). Germline trimming cut 5 bases from V and 4 bases from J; bases unmatched to any gene: 8. The CDR3 is CSALRTGGLNQPQHF. The CDR3, as DNA: TGCAGTGCTCTACGGACAGGGGGGCTAAATCAGCCCCAGCATTTT.

This clonotype was counted many times. V gene TRBV6-1 combines with J gene TRBJ1-1, with D tentatively TRBD1 (6 bases). V lost 6 bases and J lost 1, with 15 bases in between. Germline V gene data show CDR1 as MNHNS and CDR2 as SASEGT. CDR3 length equals 15 residues. Here the CDR3 reads CASRGGSSRNTEAFF. The CDR3 DNA is TGTGCCAGCAGGGGGGGCTCTTCCAGGAACACTGAAGCTTTCTTT.

This clonotype was recorded at least ten times. The V gene is TRBV7-2, the J gene TRBJ1-1, with no clear D. Trimming stripped 5 bases from V and 10 bases from J, with 11 bases between. Germline CDR1 SGHTA, CDR2 FQGNSA. The CDR3 extends over 11 amino acids. The CDR3 coding sequence is TGTGCCAGCAGCCGAGGTATGGCAGCTTTCTTT. Protein sequence: CASSRGMAAFF.

This clonotype was observed many times. The V and J genes are TRBV7-6 and TRBJ2-2, with D possibly being TRBD2 (5 bases). The CDR3 totals 14 residues. Germline V gene lookup returns CDR1 SGHVS and CDR2 FNYEAQ. Trimming cost V 2 bases and J 4 bases, with 8 bases left between them. This chain's CDR3 is CASSLRGITGELFF. Here the CDR3 DNA reads TGTGCCAGCAGCTTACGAGGGATCACCGGGGAGCTGTTTTTT.

In this sample, this clonotype turned up many times. The rearrangement links TRBV20-1 to TRBJ1-6; D is ambiguous. CDR1 is DFQATT and CDR2 is SNEGSKA in the germline V gene (reference sequence). V was clipped by 6 bases and J by 4 bases, with 19 bases between them. The CDR3 has 16 residues. The CDR3 sequence: CSAGGITQSYNSPLHF. The CDR3 nucleotides are TGCAGTGCGGGTGGAATTACCCAATCTTATAATTCACCCCTCCACTTT.

Here the CDR3 DNA reads TGCAGTGCTAGAGATCGGGACGGGAGCCTCGATGAGCAGTTCTTC. This encodes CSARDRDGSLDEQFF. The chain joins TRBV20-1 to TRBJ2-1; possible D gene TRBD2, 6 bases. V lost 0 bases and J 8 bases, leaving 17 bases between the germline ends. Germline V gene sequence: CDR1 DFQATT, CDR2 SNEGSKA (reference sequence). There are 15 residues in the CDR3.

In this sample, this clonotype turned up many times. The rearrangement uses TRBV12-3 or TRBV12-4 and TRBJ1-4; D is uncertain. This CDR3 has 11 residues. Trimming stripped 5 bases from V and 5 bases from J, with 3 bases between. This CDR3 reads CASSENEKLFF. In DNA form, the CDR3 reads TGTGCCAGCAGTGAGAATGAAAAACTGTTTTTT.

This clonotype has ten or more counts. The gene calls are TRBV10-3 and TRBJ1-5; D gene unclear. This CDR3 has 13 amino acids. The germline gives CDR1 ENHRY, CDR2 SYGVKD. V dropped 0 bases and J dropped 5 bases, with 5 bases sitting between them. The CDR3 nucleotides are TGTGCCATCAGTGAGTCAAGGGATCAGCCCCAGCATTTT. This codes for CAISESRDQPQHF.

This clonotype was observed a few times. The chain uses TRBV27 and TRBJ1-2, with a tentative D call TRBD1 (5 bases). CDR1 and CDR2 from the germline V gene are MNHEY and SMNVEV (reference sequence). Trimming took off 2 bases at V and 7 bases at J, with 23 bases between the two ends. The CDR3 contains 17 residues. The chain's CDR3 is CASSLVGGRRDYSGYTF. In nucleotides, the CDR3 is TGTGCCAGCAGTTTAGTGGGGGGTAGAAGGGACTATAGTGGCTACACCTTC.

This clonotype was detected many times. This chain links TRBV11-2 with TRBJ1-1, with D maybe TRBD1 (5 bases). The V end was cut by 3 bases, the J end by 4 bases, with 24 bases between. The V gene's germline CDR1 is SGHAT and CDR2 FQNNGV. The CDR3 sequence is 18 residues long. The CDR3 is CASSFWTPRAEESTEAFF. As DNA, the CDR3 is TGTGCCAGCAGCTTTTGGACCCCCAGGGCTGAAGAAAGCACTGAAGCTTTCTTT.

The gene calls are TRBV29-1 and TRBJ2-5; 11 nucleotides agree with TRBD2. V gave up 6 bases and J gave up 3 bases; unmatched junction bases: 3. Germline CDR1 and CDR2: SQVTM and ANQGSEA. CDR3 size: 13 residues. CDR3 sequence reads: CSVPGLAEETQYF. In nucleotides, the CDR3 is TGCAGCGTGCCGGGACTAGCGGAAGAGACCCAGTACTTC.

The chain carries TRBV29-1 and TRBJ2-1; TRBD2 matches at 7 bases. The CDR3 consists of 13 residues. CDR1 SQVTM and CDR2 ANQGSEA come from the germline V gene. V trimming: 6 bases; J trimming: 9 bases; junction bases outside the gene matches: 11. CDR3 residues: CSVGLLSGGEQFF. The CDR3 DNA reads TGCAGCGTAGGCCTGTTGTCGGGAGGTGAGCAGTTCTTC.

This clonotype was seen at least ten times. V usage is TRBV6-6 and J usage is TRBJ1-1; D might be TRBD1 (5 bases). The CDR3 is made up of 16 amino acids. V lost 3 bases and J lost 1, with 15 bases in between. Per the germline V gene, CDR1 is MNHNY and CDR2 is SVGAGI (reference sequence). In DNA, the CDR3 is TGTGCCAGCAGTTATCCCGTCGGGGCAAGGAACACTGAAGCTTTCTTT. Protein sequence: CASSYPVGARNTEAFF.

The sample holds many counts of this clonotype. The chain combines TRBV7-6 with TRBJ2-7; tentatively, D is TRBD2 (7 bases). The CDR3 spans 15 residues. The V end lost 3 bases, the J end lost 0 bases, and 12 bases lay between the germline ends. Germline CDR1 SGHVS, CDR2 FNYEAQ. The CDR3 sequence is CASSLSGGSSYEQYF. The CDR3 DNA sequence: TGTGCCAGCAGCTTGTCGGGGGGCAGCTCCTACGAGCAGTACTTC.

Many counts were recorded for this clonotype. The chain joins TRBV7-2 to TRBJ2-2; possibly TRBD2 for D (7 bases). Trimming removed 5 bases from V and 6 bases from J, with 13 bases in between. CDR1 is SGHTA, CDR2 FQGNSA, per germline. The length of the CDR3 is 14 residues. CDR3 sequence (DNA): TGTGCCAGCAGCCTATCGGGGGGCTCCGGGGAGCTGTTTTTT. Residues: CASSLSGGSGELFF.